These 2 T cell receptor beta chains came from one sample sequenced in a study of low-dose radiotherapy and immunotherapy resistance in tumors. With TRAV- and TRBV-specific primers, first-strand cDNA was made, covering the alpha and beta chains. TCRs were amplified for about 18 PCR cycles with a constant-region primer and V-primer adapter. TCRdb recomputed calls from the reads with MiXCR, one row per CDR3 protein. This sample has tens of thousands of distinct CDR3 sequences, with less than 25% found just once. Documented time point: after trial treatment. Noted treatment: LDRT plus nivolumab, ipilimumab, low-dose cyclophosphamide and aspirin (RACIN trial). This specimen was PBMCs, taken after low-dose radiotherapy plus immunotherapy. All receptors come from a female donor with ovarian cancer.

This clonotype occurred many times. The DNA for the CDR3 is TGTGCCAGCAGCACGGACAGGGGGCTAACTCCCTACAATGAGCAGTTCTTC. This codes for CASSTDRGLTPYNEQFF. The V and J genes are TRBV7-2 and TRBJ2-1, with 11 bases that match TRBD1. CDR1 SGHTA and CDR2 FQGNSA come from the germline V gene. The CDR3 has 17 residues. V trimming: 5 bases; J trimming: 2 bases; junction bases outside the gene matches: 8.

The table lists this clonotype with many counts. V and J are TRBV5-1 and TRBJ1-2; 8 positions match TRBD1. The junction had 5 bases not matched to a gene; V was cut back by 0 bases and J by 4 bases. CDR3 length: 15 amino acids. From germline, CDR1 is SGHRS and CDR2 YFSETQ. The CDR3: CASSLGDRGIYGYTF. DNA for the CDR3: TGCGCCAGCAGCTTGGGCGACAGGGGAATCTATGGCTACACCTTC. Based on the CDR3 plus reference TRBV5-1 and TRBJ1-2, the full variable domain is KAGVTQTPRYLIKTRGQQVTLSCSPISGHRSVSWYQQTPGQGLQFLFEYFSETQRNKGNFPGRFSGRQFSNSRSEMNVSTLELGDSALYLCASSLGDRGIYGYTFGSGTRLTVV.